The source of this T cell receptor (beta chain) is a study of STAT5B mutations in CD4+ large granular lymphocyte leukemia. Findings and caveats of the study: Compared with healthy controls (2/35), patient top clones favored TRBV06 (8/27).

Note on this clone: What it recognizes is unknown.

The CDR3 is made up of 18 amino acids. Looked up from germline, CDR1 is MNHNS and CDR2 is SASEGT. The junction had 6 bases not matched to a gene; V was cut back by 3 bases and J by 1 base. Clones were read by immunoSEQ multiplex PCR, and TCRdb kept only the in-frame ones, dropping some. The sample lists roughly 32,000 clones, about 71% seen once, with 2% in the top ten. The sequenced sample consisted of CD4+ T cells from blood buffy coats. The sequence came from a human donor in good health. This chain links TRBV6-1 with TRBJ2-6, with 10 bases aligning to TRBD1. CDR3 sequence: CASSERQGARSGANVLTF. In DNA form, the CDR3 reads TGTGCCAGCAGTGAGAGACAGGGGGCAAGGTCTGGGGCCAACGTCCTGACTTTC.